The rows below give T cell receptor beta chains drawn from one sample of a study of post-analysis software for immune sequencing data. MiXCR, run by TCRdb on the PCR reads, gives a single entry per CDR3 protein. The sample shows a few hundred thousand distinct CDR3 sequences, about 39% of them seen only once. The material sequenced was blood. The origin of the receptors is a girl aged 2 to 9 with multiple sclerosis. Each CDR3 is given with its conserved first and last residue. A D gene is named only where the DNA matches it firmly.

cdr3_aa: CSARHWTSTYNEQFF
d_call: TRBD2
j_call: TRBJ2-1
cdr3_length: 15
v_call: TRBV20-1

cdr3_aa: CARSQGAQAQPQHF
d_call: TRBD1
j_call: TRBJ1-5
cdr3_length: 14
v_call: TRBV6-8

cdr3_aa: CSAPSGTVYYEQYF
d_call: TRBD1
j_call: TRBJ2-7
cdr3_length: 14
v_call: TRBV20-1

cdr3_aa: CAISEEVTGGYEQYF
d_call: TRBD1
j_call: TRBJ2-7
cdr3_length: 15
v_call: TRBV10-3

cdr3_aa: CASSSGTGTYGYTF
d_call: TRBD1
j_call: TRBJ1-2
cdr3_length: 14
v_call: TRBV5-1

cdr3_aa: CASSFYNYGYTF
d_call: -
j_call: TRBJ1-2
cdr3_length: 12
v_call: TRBV12-3/TRBV12-4

cdr3_aa: CASSLTAGTNWYF
d_call: TRBD2
j_call: TRBJ2-7
cdr3_length: 13
v_call: TRBV28

cdr3_aa: CASSLQLVPAGTQYF
d_call: -
j_call: -
cdr3_length: 15
v_call: TRBV28

cdr3_aa: CATSSNGLGETQYF
d_call: -
j_call: TRBJ2-5
cdr3_length: 14
v_call: TRBV15

cdr3_aa: CSAGGTYEQYF
d_call: -
j_call: TRBJ2-7
cdr3_length: 11
v_call: TRBV20-1

cdr3_aa: CASSSPTRTDTQYF
d_call: -
j_call: TRBJ2-3
cdr3_length: 14
v_call: TRBV9